Shown below are 12 T cell receptor beta chains from a single sample sequenced in a study of beta chain features in type 1 diabetes. Reverse transcription of all isolated RNA meant that expressed TCRB transcripts were sequenced. Method: immunoSEQ multiplex PCR; TCRdb's copy keeps in-frame clones and lacks some. The table shows almost 350,000 clones, with roughly 8% occurring only once. Input material: central memory CD4+ T cells from blood. The receptors come from a woman younger than 35 in good health.

The chain uses TRBV28 and TRBJ1-5, with D hard to call. The V end lost 6 bases, the J end lost 4 bases, and 16 bases lay between the germline ends. This CDR3 region has 15 residues. Germline loops: CDR1 MDHEN, CDR2 SYDVKM. In DNA form, the CDR3 reads TGTGCCAGCAGAAAAGAGGTCATGGTGAATCAGCCCCAGCATTTT. It codes for CASRKEVMVNQPQHF. The whole variable domain, filled in from reference TRBV28 and TRBJ1-5, reads DVKVTQSSRYLVKRTGEKVFLECVQDMDHENMFWYRQDPGLGLRLIYFSYDVKMKEKGDIPEGYSVSREKKERFSLILESASTNQTSMYLCASRKEVMVNQPQHFGDGTRLSIL.

Many counts were recorded for this clone. The chain is built from TRBV27 and TRBJ2-1; the D call may be TRBD1 or TRBD2 (5 bases each). This CDR3 has 13 residues. Germline assignment: CDR1 MNHEY and CDR2 SMNVEV (reference sequence). V gave up 3 bases and J gave up 10 bases, with 13 bases separating them. The CDR3 here is CASSFLKGREQFF. The CDR3 nucleotides are TGTGCCAGCAGTTTCCTAAAGGGACGAGAGCAGTTCTTC.

Remarks on this clone: At the DNA level, this CDR3 is encoded by other sequences in the same sample as well. The chain carries TRBV28 and TRBJ1-2; no definite D call. The CDR3 has 13 amino acids. The V gene lost 2 bases and the J gene lost 0 bases, with 4 bases spanning the gap. Germline lookup yields CDR1 MDHEN and CDR2 SYDVKM. The CDR3 region has the DNA TGTGCCAGCAGTTTAGGCACTAACTATGGCTACACCTTC. Protein: CASSLGTNYGYTF.

The CDR3 spells CASSLRGARASYGYTF. CDR3 nucleotide sequence: TGTGCCAGCAGTTTAAGAGGTGCCAGGGCCAGCTATGGCTACACCTTC. The chain links TRBV27 to TRBJ1-2, with D maybe TRBD1 (5 bases). CDR3 length: 16 residues. Trimming pared 2 bases from V and 4 bases from J, leaving 17 bases between. The V gene's germline CDR1 is MNHEY and CDR2 SMNVEV (reference sequence).

This clone showed up many times. This chain links TRBV29-1 with TRBJ2-7, with D tentatively TRBD1 (6 bases). V lost 4 bases, J lost 6 bases, and 16 bases lay in between. The CDR3 is made up of 13 amino acids. Germline CDR1 is SQVTM and CDR2 is ANQGSEA. The CDR3 DNA is TGCAGCGTTGGGGGGACATACGTCTCCGAGCAGTACTTC. It encodes CSVGGTYVSEQYF.

A few counts support this clone. The gene calls are TRBV2 and TRBJ2-6, with a tentative D call TRBD1 (6 bases). CDR3 length equals 14 residues. V gave up 10 bases and J gave up 2 bases, with 12 bases separating them. Germline V gives CDR1 SNHLY, CDR2 FYNNEI. CDR3 amino acids: CATTGFPGANVLTF. In DNA form, the CDR3 reads TGTGCCACCACAGGGTTCCCTGGGGCCAACGTCCTGACTTTC.

This clone has a handful of counts. The genes are TRBV29-1 and TRBJ2-1; 7 bases agree with TRBD2. The CDR3 covers 14 residues. The V segment lost 4 bases and the J segment 0 bases; nucleotides outside the gene matches: 3. Germline V lookup: CDR1 SQVTM, CDR2 ANQGSEA. CDR3 coding DNA: TGCAGCGTTGCTAGGACTAGCTCCTACAATGAGCAGTTCTTC. This encodes CSVARTSSYNEQFF.

This clone was detected ten times or more. V usage is TRBV5-4 and J usage is TRBJ1-1; D not resolved. In germline, CDR1 is SGHNT, CDR2 YYREEE (reference sequence). The CDR3 consists of 12 residues. Trimming took 4 bases from V and 7 from J, leaving 11 bases between them. CDR3 DNA: TGTGCCAGCAGCCTGACCAGGAATGAAGCTTTCTTT. Protein: CASSLTRNEAFF.

There are many counts of this clone. The chain employs TRBV9 and TRBJ2-7; D is unresolved. The CDR3 loop spans 15 amino acids. In germline, CDR1 is SGDLS, CDR2 YYNGEE. The V gene lost 5 bases and the J gene lost 0 bases, with 15 bases spanning the gap. Here the CDR3 DNA reads TGTGCCAGCAGTAGAGACTGGACGAGCTCCTACGAGCAGTACTTC. Translation: CASSRDWTSSYEQYF.

This clone appeared a few times. The J gene is TRBJ2-1, the V gene TRBV7-2; D is possibly TRBD2 (6 bases). This CDR3 contains 13 residues. V was pared by 3 bases and J by 4 bases, with 7 bases between. Germline CDR1 reads SGHTA; CDR2 reads FQGNSA. CDR3 DNA sequence: TGTGCCAGCAGCTTTAGCGGATACAATGAGCAGTTCTTC. This codes for CASSFSGYNEQFF.

In the case of this clone: The sample holds other DNA sequences that translate to the same CDR3. V and J are TRBV28 and TRBJ2-5; D is uncertain. V was trimmed by 3 bases and J by 1 base, leaving 0 bases between them. This CDR3 is 11 amino acids long. CDR1 is MDHEN, CDR2 SYDVKM, per germline. The CDR3 nucleotides are TGTGCCAGCAGTTTCCAAGAGACCCAGTACTTC. It translates to CASSFQETQYF. The complete variable domain, with remaining parts taken from reference TRBV28 and TRBJ2-5, reads DVKVTQSSRYLVKRTGEKVFLECVQDMDHENMFWYRQDPGLGLRLIYFSYDVKMKEKGDIPEGYSVSREKKERFSLILESASTNQTSMYLCASSFQETQYFGPGTRLLVL.

The V call is TRBV11-2, the J call TRBJ2-3; TRBD1 agrees at 8 bases. V was pared by 1 base and J by 1 base, with 4 bases of the junction left unmatched. This CDR3 is 16 amino acids long. Germline CDR1 is SGHAT and CDR2 is FQNNGV. CDR3 DNA sequence: TGTGCCAGCAGCTTAGGGGCGGACAGGGGCACAGATACGCAGTATTTT. Translation gives CASSLGADRGTDTQYF.